This T cell receptor (beta chain) was recovered during a study of Tregs in tolerant kidney transplant recipients. Study-wide results and caveats: This study did not directly address biological reproducibility. Expanding Tregs on activated donor B cells appeared to best identify donor-specific TCRbeta clones. Findings come from small patient numbers and require larger validation.

Unstimulated regulatory T cells (CD4+CD25+CD127-), CD4+CD25- non-regulatory cells, CD4 and CD8 cells were FACS-sorted from thawed PBMCs. This clone was counted only a few times. Its matching antigen is unknown. Clones were read by immunoSEQ multiplex PCR, and TCRdb kept only the in-frame ones, dropping some. Of approximately 65,000 clones listed, 84% are singletons. The ends were cut back, 0 bases at V and 12 bases at J, with 12 bases in the middle. The V gene's germline CDR1 is SGHRS and CDR2 YFSETQ. The CDR3 is made up of 12 amino acids. The V and J genes are TRBV5-1 and TRBJ1-2, with D possibly being TRBD1 (5 bases). Input material: CD4+ T cells from blood. This sequence was found in a human donor in good health. DNA for the CDR3: TGCGCCAGCAGCTTGGGCCAGCAGGGACACACCTTC. Its translation is CASSLGQQGHTF.